The rows below give T cell receptor beta chains drawn from one sample of a study of blood T cell repertoires in COVID-19. TCRdb's copy holds only in-frame clones and misses some; the assay was immunoSEQ multiplex PCR. The sample has 150,000 to 180,000 clones; 75% to 90% are singletons. The sequenced material came from peripheral blood. These receptors were obtained from a woman in her thirties or forties with acute or convalescent COVID-19. Each CDR3 is given with its conserved first and last residue. A D gene is named only where the DNA matches it firmly. The size entry is marked missing in some rows and otherwise reads once, few, many or a size class.

clone size	V gene	D gene	J gene	CDR3 DNA	CDR3 protein
NA	TRBV5-5	TRBD1	TRBJ1-5	TGTGCCAGCAGCTTTTCAGGACAGGCTAGCAATCAGCCCCAGCATTTT	CASSFSGQASNQPQHF
NA	TRBV7-3	TRBD1	TRBJ2-1	TGTGCCAGCAGCGCGGGACAGGGGGAGGTCAATGAGCAGTTCTTC	CASSAGQGEVNEQFF
NA	TRBV10-3	NA	TRBJ1-2	TGTGCCATCAGTGATTCGGGTGGCAGTAACTATGGCTACACCTTC	CAISDSGGSNYGYTF
NA	TRBV11-3	TRBD2	TRBJ2-3	TGTGCCAGCAGCCCCGGGGGTAGCGGGGTCACAGATACGCAGTATTTT	CASSPGGSGVTDTQYF
few	TRBV7-3	TRBD1	TRBJ2-7	TGTGCCAGCAGCCCAGAACAGGGGTCGGGGTACGAGCAGTACTTC	CASSPEQGSGYEQYF
NA	TRBV6-5	NA	TRBJ2-1	TGTGCCAGCAGTATTAGCGGAGTCTCCTACAATGAGCAGTTCTTC	CASSISGVSYNEQFF
NA	TRBV19	NA	TRBJ2-3	TGTGCCAGTAGTCTCAAAGGGGCAGATACGCAGTATTTT	CASSLKGADTQYF
NA	TRBV18	NA	TRBJ2-7	TGTGCCAGCTCACCGAGCTCCTACGAGCAGTACTTC	CASSPSSYEQYF
NA	TRBV5-1	NA	TRBJ2-6	TGCGCCAGCAGCTTGGCAGGGCCTGGGGCCAACGTCCTGACTTTC	CASSLAGPGANVLTF
NA	TRBV14	NA	TRBJ2-7	TGTGCCAGCAGCCAGGTGCTTGGCAGCTCCTACGAGCAGTACTTC	CASSQVLGSSYEQYF
NA	TRBV5-4	NA	TRBJ2-7	TGTGCCAGCAGCTTCGGAGGGGGCCCGCTCTACGAGCAGTACTTC	CASSFGGGPLYEQYF
NA	TRBV5-5	NA	TRBJ1-2	TGTGCCAGCAGCTCACATGAGGGGGGGAGCTACACCTTC	CASSSHEGGSYTF
once	TRBV11-3	TRBD2	TRBJ2-1	TGTGCCAGCAGCCCAAGACTAGCGACTACGCAGGGTGAGCAGTTCTTC	CASSPRLATTQGEQFF
NA	TRBV5-5	TRBD2	TRBJ2-1	TGTGCCAGCACCTTTCTTTTAGCGGGGAAAAATGAGCAGTTCTTC	CASTFLLAGKNEQFF
few	TRBV28	NA	TRBJ1-2	TGTGCCAGCAGTCCATACTCTAACTATGGCTACACCTTC	CASSPYSNYGYTF
NA	TRBV19	TRBD1	TRBJ2-4	TGTGCCAGTAGTATAGATTGGACAGGAGTCCAGTACTTC	CASSIDWTGVQYF
NA	TRBV7-8	TRBD2	TRBJ2-1	TGTGCCAGCAGCTTAGACCCTAGCGGGAGCTCCTACAATGAGCAGTTCTTC	CASSLDPSGSSYNEQFF
NA	TRBV2	TRBD1	TRBJ1-3	TGTGCCAGCAGTTTCGGGACAGGCCGAAACACCATATATTTT	CASSFGTGRNTIYF
NA	TRBV7-3	TRBD2	TRBJ2-1	TGTGCCAGCAGCTCAACTAGCGGGAGGTCGGCCTACAATGAGCAGTTCTTC	CASSSTSGRSAYNEQFF
NA	TRBV7-8	TRBD1	TRBJ1-5	TGTGCCAGCAGTCGACAGGGTCTCGATCAGCCCCAGCATTTT	CASSRQGLDQPQHF
NA	TRBV6-2/TRBV6-3	NA	TRBJ1-1	TGTGCCAGCAGTTACAGATTCACAGAACCAACGCGGAACACTGAAGCTTTCTTT	CASSYRFTEPTRNTEAFF
NA	TRBV6-2/TRBV6-3	TRBD1	TRBJ2-3	TGTGCCAGCAGTAAGGGGGGACAGGTGGGAGCAGATACGCAGTATTTT	CASSKGGQVGADTQYF
NA	TRBV12-5	NA	TRBJ1-5	TGTGCTAGTGGTTTGGGGGGGACTAATCAGCCCCAGCATTTT	CASGLGGTNQPQHF
once	TRBV19	NA	TRBJ1-3	TGTGCCAGTAGTATGGACAGTGGAAACACCATATATTTT	CASSMDSGNTIYF
NA	TRBV11-3	NA	TRBJ1-1	TGTGCCAGCAGCTTAGGCATAGGGGGATACACTGAAGCTTTCTTT	CASSLGIGGYTEAFF
NA	TRBV5-1	TRBD1	TRBJ1-1	TGCGCCAGCAGCACCCCACAGGGGGCGGCTGAAGCTTTCTTT	CASSTPQGAAEAFF
NA	TRBV7-3	TRBD1	TRBJ2-1	TGTGCCAGCAGCTCCCTGGACAGGGCCAATTGGGGTGAGCAGTTCTTC	CASSSLDRANWGEQFF
NA	TRBV6-1	NA	TRBJ2-5	TGTGCCAGCAGTTATCACAAAGACAGAGAGACCCAGTACTTC	CASSYHKDRETQYF
NA	TRBV29-1	TRBD1	TRBJ1-6	TGCAGCGCGAAGACCGGGACAGAGTATAATTCACCCCTCCACTTT	CSAKTGTEYNSPLHF
NA	TRBV6-5	NA	TRBJ1-6	TGTGCCAGCAGTTATAAGGGGAGGTCACCCCTCCACTTT	CASSYKGRSPLHF
NA	TRBV24-1	TRBD1	TRBJ2-7	TGTGCCACCAGTCGCGGACAGGGCCACGAGCAGTACTTC	CATSRGQGHEQYF
NA	TRBV5-1	TRBD1	TRBJ2-3	TGCGCCAGCAGCTTCGGACAGGCTAGCACAGATACGCAGTATTTT	CASSFGQASTDTQYF
NA	TRBV20-1	NA	TRBJ2-7	TGCAGTGCTAGTAAATGGACAGTGAGCTCCTACGAGCAGTACTTC	CSASKWTVSSYEQYF
NA	TRBV12-5	NA	TRBJ2-1	TGTGCTAGTGGTCCCGGACAGAAAATGTACAATGAGCAGTTCTTC	CASGPGQKMYNEQFF
NA	TRBV19	TRBD1	TRBJ1-5	TGTGCCAGTAGTATAGCGGCCAGGGGGTCCGAAAAGCCCCAGCATTTT	CASSIAARGSEKPQHF
once	TRBV10-2	NA	TRBJ2-4	TGCGCCAGCAGTGAGTCCGGCCTCATAGCTGCCAAAAACATTCAGTACTTC	CASSESGLIAAKNIQYF
NA	TRBV9	NA	TRBJ2-3	TGTGCCAGCAGCGTAGGAGGAGCAGATACGCAGTATTTT	CASSVGGADTQYF
NA	TRBV19	NA	TRBJ1-1	TGTGCCAGTAGTCCTTTTGGGCCCGACACTGAAGCTTTCTTT	CASSPFGPDTEAFF
NA	TRBV30	TRBD1	TRBJ1-1	TGTGCCTGGATGGGGGACAGGAGCAACACTGAAGCTTTCTTT	CAWMGDRSNTEAFF
NA	TRBV28	NA	TRBJ2-7	TGTGCCAGCAGTTTAGGGCAGGGCTACGAGCAGTACTTC	CASSLGQGYEQYF
NA	TRBV11-3	TRBD2	TRBJ2-7	TGTGCCAGCAGCCCCCGACTAGCGGAGCGGAGGGGCTCCTACGAGCAGTACTTC	CASSPRLAERRGSYEQYF
few	TRBV9	NA	TRBJ1-1	TGTGCCGTTTATGGGGGGTCGTACACTGAAGCTTTCTTT	CAVYGGSYTEAFF
NA	TRBV28	NA	TRBJ2-7	TGTGCCAGCAGTCCCCCCTCGACAGGTTGGGCCTACGAGCAGTACTTC	CASSPPSTGWAYEQYF
once	TRBV14	NA	TRBJ1-1	TGTGCCAGCAGCCAAGAAAGGGGCACTGAAGCTTTCTTT	CASSQERGTEAFF
NA	TRBV6-5	NA	TRBJ2-2	TGTGCCAGCAGTATCTCGAACACCGGGGAGCTGTTTTTT	CASSISNTGELFF
NA	TRBV7-9	NA	TRBJ1-4	TGTGCCAGCAGCCCGACGGCAGGACAGCCCTATGAAAAACTGTTTTTT	CASSPTAGQPYEKLFF
few	TRBV3-1/TRBV3-2	NA	TRBJ2-7	TGTGCCAGCAGCCAGGGGACTTCTACCTACGAGCAGTACTTC	CASSQGTSTYEQYF
once	TRBV3-1/TRBV3-2	TRBD1	TRBJ2-7	TGTGCCAGCAGCCGAACGGGGACAGCAACGTACTTC	CASSRTGTATYF